The entry that follows covers one T cell receptor (beta chain) sequence. The CDR3 is 13 amino acids. Trimming cost V 7 bases and J 6 bases; bases outside gene matches: 8. CDR1 is SQVTM and CDR2 is ANQGSEA in the germline V gene. The sample is drawn from a study of blood T cell repertoires in COVID-19. Study background: From T cells, B-cell-depleted T cells, or PBMCs came the material, which was cDNA or gDNA.

Libraries were prepared by immunoSEQ multiplex PCR; TCRdb keeps only in-frame clonotypes and omits some of them. The table lists nearly 95,000 clones, around nine tenths of them singletons. This sequence was found in a woman at least 80 years old with acute or convalescent COVID-19. Material for sequencing was peripheral blood. The V and J genes are TRBV29-1 and TRBJ2-1; 8 bases agree with TRBD1. CDR3 protein: CSALGQGFNEQFF. CDR3 DNA: TGCAGCGCCCTAGGACAGGGCTTCAATGAGCAGTTCTTC.